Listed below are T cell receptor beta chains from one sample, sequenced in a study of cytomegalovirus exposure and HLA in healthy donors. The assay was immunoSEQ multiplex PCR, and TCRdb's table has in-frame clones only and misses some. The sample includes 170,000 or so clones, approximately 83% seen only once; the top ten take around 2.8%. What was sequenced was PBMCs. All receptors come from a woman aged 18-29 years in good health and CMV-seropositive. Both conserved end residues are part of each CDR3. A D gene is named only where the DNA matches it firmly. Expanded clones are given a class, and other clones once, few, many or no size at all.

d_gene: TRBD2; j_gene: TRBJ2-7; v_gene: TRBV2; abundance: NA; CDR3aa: CASSTPLADSYEQYF; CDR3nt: TGTGCCAGCTCTACCCCACTAGCGGATTCCTACGAGCAGTACTTC
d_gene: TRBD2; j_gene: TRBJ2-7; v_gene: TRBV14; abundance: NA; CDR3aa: CASISWEGYEQYF; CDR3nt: TGTGCCAGCATTAGCTGGGAGGGCTACGAGCAGTACTTC
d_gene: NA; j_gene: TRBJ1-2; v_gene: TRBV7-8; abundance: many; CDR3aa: CASSLAGGNYGYTF; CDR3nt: TGTGCCAGCAGCTTAGCGGGGGGAAACTATGGCTACACCTTC
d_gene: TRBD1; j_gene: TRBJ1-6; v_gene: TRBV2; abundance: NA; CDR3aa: CASRTRDSLYSPLHF; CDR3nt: TGTGCCAGCAGAACCAGGGACAGCCTCTATTCACCCCTCCACTTT
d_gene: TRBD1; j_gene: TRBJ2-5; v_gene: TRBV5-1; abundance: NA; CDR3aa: CASSQTGQVETQYF; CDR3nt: TGCGCCAGCAGCCAGACCGGACAGGTGGAGACCCAGTACTTC
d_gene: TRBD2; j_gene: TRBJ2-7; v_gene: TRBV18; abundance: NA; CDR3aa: CASSPSGAAPTRQYF; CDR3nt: TGTGCCAGCTCACCCAGCGGGGCCGCTCCTACGAGGCAGTACTTC
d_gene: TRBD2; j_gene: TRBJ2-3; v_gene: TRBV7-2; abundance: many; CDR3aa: CASSQAGGTVDTQYF; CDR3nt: TGTGCCAGCAGCCAAGCGGGGGGGACGGTAGATACGCAGTATTTT
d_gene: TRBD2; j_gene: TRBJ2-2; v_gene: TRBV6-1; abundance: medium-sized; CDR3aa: CASMIAGGVGELFF; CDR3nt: TGTGCCAGCATGATAGCGGGGGGTGTCGGGGAGCTGTTTTTT
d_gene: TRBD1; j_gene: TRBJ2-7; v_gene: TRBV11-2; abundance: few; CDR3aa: CASRPTGYGYEQYF; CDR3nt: TGTGCCAGCAGACCGACAGGGTACGGGTACGAGCAGTACTTC
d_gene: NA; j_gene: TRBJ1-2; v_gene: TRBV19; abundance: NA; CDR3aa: CASSIGAFDTSNYGYTF; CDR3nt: TGTGCCAGTAGTATTGGGGCGTTCGATACCTCTAACTATGGCTACACCTTC
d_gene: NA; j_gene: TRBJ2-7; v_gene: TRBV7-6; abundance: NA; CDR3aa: CASPPGLYEQYF; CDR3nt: TGTGCCAGCCCCCCGGGACTCTACGAGCAGTACTTC
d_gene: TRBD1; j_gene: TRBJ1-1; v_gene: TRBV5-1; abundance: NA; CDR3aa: CASSPPRGKPDTEAFF; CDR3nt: TGCGCCAGCAGTCCCCCCAGGGGGAAACCGGACACTGAAGCTTTCTTT
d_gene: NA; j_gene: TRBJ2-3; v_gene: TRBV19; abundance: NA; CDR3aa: CASSTPPETAEYF; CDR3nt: TGTGCCAGTAGTACCCCCCCTGAGACCGCGGAGTATTTT
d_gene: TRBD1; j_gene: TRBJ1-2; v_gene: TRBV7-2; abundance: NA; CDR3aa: CASSSGTGGAYGYTF; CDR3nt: TGTGCCAGCAGCTCAGGAACAGGGGGAGCCTATGGCTACACCTTC
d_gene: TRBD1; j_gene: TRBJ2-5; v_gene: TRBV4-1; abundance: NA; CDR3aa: CASSQRDSQETQYF; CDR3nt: TGCGCCAGCAGCCAACGGGACAGCCAAGAGACCCAGTACTTC
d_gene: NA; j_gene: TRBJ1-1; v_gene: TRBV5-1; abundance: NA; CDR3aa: CASSLGRARNEAFF; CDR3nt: TGCGCCAGCAGCTTGGGGCGCGCTAGGAATGAAGCTTTCTTT
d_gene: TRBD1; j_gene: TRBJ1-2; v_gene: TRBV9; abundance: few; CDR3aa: CASSAGQANVYGYTF; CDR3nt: TGTGCCAGCAGCGCGGGACAGGCAAACGTCTATGGCTACACCTTC
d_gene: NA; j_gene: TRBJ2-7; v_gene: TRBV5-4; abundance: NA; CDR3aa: CASSLNPRSSYEQYF; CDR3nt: TGTGCCAGCAGCCTCAATCCAAGGAGCTCCTACGAGCAGTACTTC
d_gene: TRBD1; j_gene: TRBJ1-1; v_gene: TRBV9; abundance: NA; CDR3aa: CASSPGTGNTEAFF; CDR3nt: TGTGCCAGCAGCCCGGGGACAGGGAACACTGAAGCTTTCTTT
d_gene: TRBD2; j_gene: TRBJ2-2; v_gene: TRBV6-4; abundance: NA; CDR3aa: CASSDSLMAGGPTGELFF; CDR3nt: TGTGCCAGCAGTGACTCGTTGATGGCGGGGGGACCTACCGGGGAGCTGTTTTTT
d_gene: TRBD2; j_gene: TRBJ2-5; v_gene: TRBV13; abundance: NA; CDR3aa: CASSPRKGERGGETQYF; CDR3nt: TGTGCCAGCAGCCCCCGAAAGGGGGAGCGGGGGGGAGAGACCCAGTACTTC
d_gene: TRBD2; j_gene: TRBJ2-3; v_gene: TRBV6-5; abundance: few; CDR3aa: CASTSGGATDTQYF; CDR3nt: TGTGCCAGCACTAGCGGGGGGGCGACAGATACGCAGTATTTT
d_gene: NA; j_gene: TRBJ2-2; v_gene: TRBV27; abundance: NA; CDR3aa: CASTHNSSGGDTGELFF; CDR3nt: TGTGCCAGCACCCACAATTCCTCGGGGGGCGACACCGGGGAGCTGTTTTTT